Here is one T cell receptor (beta chain) with its context. TCR sequencing used cDNA made by reverse transcription of extracted RNA. Some clones are missing from TCRdb's copy, which holds only in-frame ones; the method was immunoSEQ multiplex PCR. Of some 200,000 clones listed, about 56% were seen once; the top ten hold approximately 4.9%. The data stem from a study of CD8+ T cells in alopecia areata. With 0 bases removed from V and 10 bases from J, the gap between germline ends came to 16 bases. The germline V gene encodes CDR1 GTSNPN and CDR2 SVGIG (reference sequence). The CDR3 extends over 14 amino acids.

This sequence was found in a human donor in good health. The gene calls are TRBV30 and TRBJ1-5; possibly TRBD1 for D (5 bases). The sequencing input was CD8+ T cells sorted from blood. Here the CDR3 reads CAWSVGTGQLPQHF. The CDR3 coding sequence is TGTGCCTGGAGTGTAGGCACCGGACAATTACCCCAGCATTTT. The full variable domain, completed using reference TRBV30 and TRBJ1-5, is SQTIHQWPATLVQPVGSPLSLECTVEGTSNPNLYWYRQAAGRGLQLLFYSVGIGQISSEVPQNLSASRPQDRQFILSSKKLLLSDSGFYLCAWSVGTGQLPQHFGDGTRLSIL.